This TCR beta chain originates from a study of tumor and adjacent non-tumor tissue in lung cancer. Overall study findings and caveats: Tumor repertoires had a smaller top 100 clone share than normal lung. Patients with more diverse tumor TCRs had worse survival.

RNA was extracted from bulk tissue without any cell sorting. Distant lung tissue was collected more than 3 cm away from the tumor edge. Three rounds of nested PCR, following a modified ARM-PCR protocol, produced the TCRbeta library. TCRdb re-derived calls from the multiplex PCR reads in MiXCR, one entry per CDR3 protein. The sample shows more than 85,000 distinct CDR3 sequences, 50% to 70% of them seen only once. Comment on this clonotype: The antigen is undetermined. One end of the junction is discordant with germline, which a read error may explain.

This CDR3 is 14 amino acids long. CDR1 MNHNS and CDR2 SASEGT come from the germline V gene. This TCR was recovered from a man aged 55 to 69 with non-small cell lung cancer. The chain has TRBV6-1 and TRBJ1-1; no clear D. The material sequenced was distant non-tumor lung tissue. CDR3: CTSSERADMGKAFF. CDR3 bases: TGTACCAGCAGCGAAAGGGCCGACATGGGGAAAGCTTTCTTT.